This section outlines one T cell receptor (beta chain) sequence together with its context. The V and J ends lost 1 base and 4 bases, in that order; junction bases with no gene match: 2. Germline CDR1 is SGHTA and CDR2 is FQGNSA. The CDR3 runs 15 residues. The authors' processing: It was from reference gene primer amplification that nucleated cell counts were estimated. The repertoire was sequenced with immunoSEQ multiplex PCR; TCRdb's copy has only in-frame clones and lacks some. D and trimming were read from the DNA, whereas the V and J calls and clone size are those reported in that table. The table shows about 180,000 clones, with more than 75% occurring only once. The record originates from a study of blood T cell repertoires in COVID-19.

The clonotype originates from a man in his 60s with COVID-19, enrolled during active disease. V gene TRBV7-2 combines with J gene TRBJ2-4, with 9 bases matching TRBD1. The sample comprised peripheral blood. CDR3 DNA sequence: TGTGCCAGCAGCTTAGGGGGACAGGGAAAAAACATTCAGTACTTC. As protein: CASSLGGQGKNIQYF.